Below are 13 T cell receptor beta chains sequenced from a single sample in a study of blood T cell repertoires in COVID-19. TCRdb keeps only in-frame clones here, not all; method: immunoSEQ multiplex PCR. The sample yields approximately 120,000 clones, 86% seen once. The source material was peripheral blood. These receptors were collected from a human donor in a cohort sampled during active COVID-19.

The sample holds one count of this clone. V and J are TRBV3-1 (or the pseudogene TRBV3-2) and TRBJ2-1; D might be TRBD2 (6 bases). The CDR3 is 16 residues long. From germline, CDR1 is LGHDT and CDR2 YNNKEL (reference sequence). V lost 1 base, J lost 6 bases, and 16 bases lay in between. The CDR3 DNA is TGTGCCAGCAGCCAAGTCCCGGGAGTCTACGGCAATGAGCAGTTCTTC. Protein: CASSQVPGVYGNEQFF.

The chain links TRBV6-5 to TRBJ1-2, with D uncertain. The germline V gene has CDR1 MNHEY and CDR2 SVGAGI. Deletions cut 4 bases from V and 3 bases from J, with 12 bases between. The CDR3 consists of 14 residues. This CDR3 reads CASSSTWGDYGYTF. The CDR3 DNA reads TGTGCCAGCAGTTCCACCTGGGGAGACTATGGCTACACCTTC.

The count of this clone is one. Written as DNA, the CDR3 is TGTGCCAGCAGTTTTGGGGGGGGGCCTAGGCCAGGAGGAGAGCAGTACTTC. It encodes CASSFGGGPRPGGEQYF. The genes are TRBV27 and TRBJ2-7, with a weak D call TRBD2 (7 bases). The CDR3 has 17 residues. The germline V gene encodes CDR1 MNHEY and CDR2 SMNVEV (reference sequence). Trimming removed 3 bases from V and 7 bases from J, with 25 bases in between.

This clone was seen a single time. The rearrangement joins TRBV5-5 to TRBJ2-5, with TRBD1 matching over 11 bases. The CDR3 is 15 amino acids. Germline assignment: CDR1 SGHKS and CDR2 YYEKEE (reference sequence). Losses at the gene ends were 4 bases for V and 4 bases for J; bases not matched to a gene: 6. This CDR3 reads CASSRGTGGLETQYF. The CDR3 DNA reads as TGTGCCAGCAGCCGCGGGACAGGGGGTCTAGAGACCCAGTACTTC. The entire variable domain, with the rest obtained from reference TRBV5-5 and TRBJ2-5, is as follows: DAGVTQSPTHLIKTRGQQVTLRCSPISGHKSVSWYQQVLGQGPQFIFQYYEKEERGRGNFPDRFSARQFPNYSSELNVNALLLGDSALYLCASSRGTGGLETQYFGPGTRLLVL.

This clone was detected a few times. CDR3 sequence (DNA): TGTGCCAGCAGTCCAGGAAACACCATATATTTT. Amino acids: CASSPGNTIYF. The V call is TRBV12-3 or TRBV12-4, the J call TRBJ1-3; no reliable D call. The ends were cut back, 5 bases at V and 4 bases at J, with 3 bases in the middle. The length of the CDR3 is 11 residues.

The genes are TRBV28 and TRBJ1-1; TRBD1 is a possible D gene (6 bases). Trimming removed 2 bases from V and 3 bases from J, with 7 bases in between. The germline V gene encodes CDR1 MDHEN and CDR2 SYDVKM. The length of the CDR3 is 13 residues. Written as DNA, the CDR3 is TGTGCCAGCAGTTTAAACAGGGACACTGAAGCTTTCTTT. Translated, it gives CASSLNRDTEAFF.

The rearrangement uses TRBV28 and TRBJ2-7, with TRBD1 matching over 11 bases. This CDR3 has 15 residues. Trimming removed 2 bases from V and 5 bases from J; junction bases left unmatched: 5. Germline-derived CDR1 and CDR2 are MDHEN and SYDVKM. The CDR3, as DNA: TGTGCCAGCAGTTTAGCAGGGACAGGGGGTGACGAGCAGTACTTC. Translated, it gives CASSLAGTGGDEQYF.

V and J are TRBV6-2 or TRBV6-3 and TRBJ2-1, with a tentative D call TRBD1 (5 bases). The CDR3 is 16 amino acids. Trimming removed 6 bases at V and 4 bases at J, with 19 bases between. Germline CDR1 reads MNHEY; CDR2 reads SVGEGT. The CDR3 spells CASSRQLKNGYNEQFF. The DNA of the CDR3 is TGTGCCAGCAGCCGACAGCTAAAGAATGGATACAATGAGCAGTTCTTC.

The rearrangement joins TRBV6-1 to TRBJ1-2; D perhaps matches TRBD1 (6 bases). V gave up 2 bases and J gave up 8 bases, with 15 bases separating them. The length of the CDR3 is 14 residues. Germline assignment: CDR1 MNHNS and CDR2 SASEGT. This chain's CDR3 is CASSEPGEGWGYTF. In DNA form, the CDR3 reads TGTGCCAGCAGTGAACCAGGGGAGGGTTGGGGCTACACCTTC.

J is TRBJ1-4 and V is TRBV5-1, with D maybe TRBD1 (5 bases). V lost 3 bases to trimming and J lost 8 bases, with 17 bases between them. The germline gives CDR1 SGHRS, CDR2 YFSETQ. The CDR3 is 15 amino acids. This CDR3 reads CASSSTGARQEKLFF. The CDR3 region has the DNA TGCGCCAGCAGCTCCACTGGGGCGCGTCAAGAAAAACTGTTTTTT.

The J gene is TRBJ2-5, the V gene TRBV3-1 (or the pseudogene TRBV3-2); TRBD1 agrees at 8 bases. V trimming: 2 bases; J trimming: 3 bases; junction bases outside the gene matches: 5. Per germline, CDR1 LGHDT and CDR2 YNNKEL (reference sequence). CDR3 length: 15 amino acids. CDR3 sequence: CASSQLGQGEETQYF. The CDR3 bases are TGTGCCAGCAGCCAACTCGGACAGGGTGAAGAGACCCAGTACTTC.

J is TRBJ2-7 and V is TRBV2; the D gene is possibly TRBD2 (5 bases). V was cut by 1 base and J by 0 bases, with 10 bases left in between. The CDR3 loop spans 15 amino acids. Looked up from germline, CDR1 is SNHLY and CDR2 is FYNNEI. This CDR3 is CASSEDRGSSYEQYF. The CDR3 DNA reads TGTGCCAGCAGTGAAGATCGGGGAAGCTCCTACGAGCAGTACTTC.

The chain employs TRBV3-1 (or the pseudogene TRBV3-2) and TRBJ2-3; 15 bases line up with TRBD2. The CDR3 has 19 amino acids. Looked up from germline, CDR1 is LGHDT and CDR2 is YNNKEL (reference sequence). V gave up 2 bases and J gave up 2 bases; unmatched junction bases: 8. CDR3 region: CASSQTGLAGGTFTDTQYF. In DNA form, the CDR3 reads TGTGCCAGCAGCCAAACTGGACTAGCGGGAGGGACATTCACAGATACGCAGTATTTT.